This record concerns one TCR beta chain sequence. Libraries were prepared by immunoSEQ multiplex PCR; TCRdb keeps only in-frame clonotypes and omits some of them. In the table there are tens of thousands of clones, more than 85% of which are singletons. The sample belongs to a study of blood T cell repertoires in COVID-19. Study context: Both acute and convalescent COVID-19 samples were obtained from the United States, Italy and Spain.

Recruits, aged 18 to 89 years, lived in 24 US areas. Assignments of participants to cohorts depended upon their own reported clinical history. Recovery among Cohort 3 donors was established by two negative PCRs, clearance, or symptom resolution. The V and J ends lost 2 bases and 1 base respectively, with 17 bases between them. The CDR3 runs to 17 residues. The germline gives CDR1 SGHTA, CDR2 FQGTGA. The V and J genes are TRBV7-3 and TRBJ1-1; possible D gene TRBD1, 6 bases. The sample consisted of PBMCs or T cells enriched from blood (not recorded which). This TCR came from a woman aged 50 to 60 who had recovered from COVID-19. DNA for the CDR3: TGTGCCAGCAGCTTAGGAGGAACAGGGCCTCGGAACACTGAAGCTTTCTTT. Translated, it gives CASSLGGTGPRNTEAFF.